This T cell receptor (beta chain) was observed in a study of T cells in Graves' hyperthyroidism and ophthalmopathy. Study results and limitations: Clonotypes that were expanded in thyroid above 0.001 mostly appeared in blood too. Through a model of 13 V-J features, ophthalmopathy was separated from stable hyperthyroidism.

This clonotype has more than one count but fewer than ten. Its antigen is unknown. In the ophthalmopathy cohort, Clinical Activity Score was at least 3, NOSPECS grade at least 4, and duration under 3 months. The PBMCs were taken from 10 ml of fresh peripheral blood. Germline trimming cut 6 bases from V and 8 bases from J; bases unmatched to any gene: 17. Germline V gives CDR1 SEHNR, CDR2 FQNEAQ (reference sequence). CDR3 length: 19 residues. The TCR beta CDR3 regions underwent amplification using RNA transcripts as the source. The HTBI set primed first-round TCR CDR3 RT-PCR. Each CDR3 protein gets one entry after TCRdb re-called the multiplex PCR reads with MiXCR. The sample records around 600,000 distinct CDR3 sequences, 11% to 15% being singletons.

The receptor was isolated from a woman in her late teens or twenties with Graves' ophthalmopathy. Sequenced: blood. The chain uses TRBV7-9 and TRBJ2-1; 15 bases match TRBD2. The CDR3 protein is CASRPPRTSGRAFGDEQFF. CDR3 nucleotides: TGTGCCAGCAGACCCCCCCGGACTAGCGGGAGGGCCTTTGGGGATGAGCAGTTCTTC.